This T cell receptor beta chain was identified in a study of OX40 agonist ivuxolimab in advanced cancers. Some clones are missing from TCRdb's copy, which holds only in-frame ones; the method was immunoSEQ multiplex PCR. The sample lists about 40,000 clones; more than 70% were seen once. Material: CD4+ or CD8+ T cells sorted from blood, obtained in a trial of the OX40 agonist ivuxolimab. This receptor was identified in an adult with an advanced solid tumor such as melanoma, head and neck, liver or kidney cancer.

The CDR3 loop is CASTQGMNTEAFF. The CDR3 nucleotides read TGTGCCAGCACCCAGGGAATGAACACTGAAGCTTTCTTT. The chain combines TRBV9 with TRBJ1-1; the D gene is possibly TRBD1 (5 bases). Germline V gene data show CDR1 as SGDLS and CDR2 as YYNGEE. The CDR3 totals 13 residues. V lost 6 bases and J 0 bases, leaving 9 bases between the germline ends.